A selection of T cell receptor beta chains follows, all from one sample in a study of T-cell memory formation after mild COVID-19. From the 5' RACE reads, TCRdb called clonotypes with MiXCR, one entry per CDR3 protein. The sample shows roughly 220,000 distinct CDR3 sequences, 9.5% of them seen only once. Input material: PBMCs or a T cell subset sorted from them (not recorded which). The receptors here all came from a man aged 18 to 30 who had mild COVID-19 (a few samples of this study predate the infection). Cell type and time point are not known. Both conserved end residues are part of each CDR3. Each record gives: J gene, D gene, V gene, clone size, CDR3 DNA, CDR3 protein. A D gene is named only where the DNA matches it firmly. Size tells how often a clone was seen (once, few, many) or the class of an expanded clone, and some rows leave it out.

j_call: TRBJ2-1
d_call: TRBD2
v_call: TRBV7-8
clone_size: many
cdr3_nt: TGTGCCAGCAGCCCGTCCGGGACTACCTACAATGAGCAGTTCTTC
cdr3_aa: CASSPSGTTYNEQFF

j_call: TRBJ1-4
d_call: TRBD1
v_call: TRBV20-1
clone_size: few
cdr3_nt: TGCAGTGCTAGGGGAGACAGGGGTAATGAAAAACTGTTTTTT
cdr3_aa: CSARGDRGNEKLFF

j_call: TRBJ2-3
d_call: .
v_call: TRBV6-5
clone_size: .
cdr3_nt: TGTGCCAGCAGTTACTCGTTCCGTGCTAGCACAGATACGCAGTATTTT
cdr3_aa: CASSYSFRASTDTQYF

j_call: TRBJ1-1
d_call: .
v_call: TRBV11-3
clone_size: few
cdr3_nt: TGTGCCAGCAGCGCTTCCGGGAAGAACACTGAAGCTTTCTTT
cdr3_aa: CASSASGKNTEAFF

j_call: TRBJ2-5
d_call: TRBD2
v_call: TRBV7-9
clone_size: few
cdr3_nt: TGTGCCAGCAGCCTGACTAGCAGCCAAGCCCTGAAAGAGACCCAGTACTTC
cdr3_aa: CASSLTSSQALKETQYF

j_call: TRBJ1-1
d_call: .
v_call: TRBV12-3/TRBV12-4
clone_size: few
cdr3_nt: TGTGCCAGCAGTTTTCCGGCCTGGGGCGGCAGTTTCTTT
cdr3_aa: CASSFPAWGGSFF

j_call: TRBJ1-5
d_call: .
v_call: TRBV18
clone_size: few
cdr3_nt: TGTGCCAGCTCACTTTCGTCCGAGCAGAGCCAGCCCCAGCATTTT
cdr3_aa: CASSLSSEQSQPQHF

j_call: TRBJ1-2
d_call: .
v_call: TRBV12-3/TRBV12-4
clone_size: .
cdr3_nt: TGTGCCAGCAGTTTAGTCCGAAGTCATGGCTACACCTTC
cdr3_aa: CASSLVRSHGYTF

j_call: TRBJ1-1
d_call: TRBD1
v_call: TRBV7-9
clone_size: .
cdr3_nt: TGTGCCAGCAGTCTAGGGGGCTTCGACACTGAAGCTTTCTTT
cdr3_aa: CASSLGGFDTEAFF

j_call: TRBJ1-1
d_call: .
v_call: TRBV5-1
clone_size: few
cdr3_nt: TGCGCCAGCTCGGAAGGGGGGGTCACTGAAGCTTTCTTT
cdr3_aa: CASSEGGVTEAFF

j_call: TRBJ2-5
d_call: TRBD2
v_call: TRBV4-1
clone_size: many
cdr3_nt: TGCGCCAGCAGCCAAGATAGCCAGGGAGGGGAGACCCAGTACTTC
cdr3_aa: CASSQDSQGGETQYF

j_call: TRBJ1-5
d_call: .
v_call: TRBV3-1
clone_size: .
cdr3_nt: TGTGCCAGCACATCCGGCAGAGGGAGTCAGCCCCAGCATTTT
cdr3_aa: CASTSGRGSQPQHF

j_call: TRBJ1-2
d_call: .
v_call: TRBV9
clone_size: .
cdr3_nt: TGTGCCAGCAGCGTAGCTTCGGACAGCTTTGTCAACTATGGCTACACCTTC
cdr3_aa: CASSVASDSFVNYGYTF

j_call: TRBJ2-5
d_call: .
v_call: TRBV4-3
clone_size: .
cdr3_nt: TGCGCCAGCAGCCAAGTTTACCCGGGGGAGACCCAGTACTTC
cdr3_aa: CASSQVYPGETQYF

j_call: TRBJ1-2
d_call: TRBD1
v_call: TRBV14
clone_size: few
cdr3_nt: TGTGCCAGCAGCCCCCGGACAGGTTATGGCTACACCTTC
cdr3_aa: CASSPRTGYGYTF

j_call: TRBJ2-2
d_call: .
v_call: TRBV18
clone_size: .
cdr3_nt: TGTGCCAGCTCACGCGAACAGACAACCGGGGAGCTGTTTTTT
cdr3_aa: CASSREQTTGELFF

j_call: TRBJ1-2
d_call: .
v_call: TRBV19
clone_size: few
cdr3_nt: TGTGCCAGCTTTAAGACGGGACCTAACTATGGCTACACCTTC
cdr3_aa: CASFKTGPNYGYTF

j_call: TRBJ2-2
d_call: .
v_call: TRBV7-9
clone_size: .
cdr3_nt: TGTGCCAGCAGCTTAGCGCGGCACACCGGGGAGCTGTTTTTT
cdr3_aa: CASSLARHTGELFF

j_call: TRBJ2-5
d_call: TRBD2
v_call: TRBV10-3
clone_size: .
cdr3_nt: TGTGCCATCAGCCTGAGCGGGGGCCAAGAGACCCAGTACTTC
cdr3_aa: CAISLSGGQETQYF

j_call: TRBJ2-2
d_call: TRBD1
v_call: TRBV11-1
clone_size: many
cdr3_nt: TGTGCCAGCAGCCCGGACAGGCTGAACACCGGGGAGCTGTTTTTT
cdr3_aa: CASSPDRLNTGELFF

j_call: TRBJ2-1
d_call: .
v_call: TRBV7-2
clone_size: many
cdr3_nt: TGTGCCAGCACCCGTCCAGGGGCCAATGAGCAGTTCTTC
cdr3_aa: CASTRPGANEQFF

j_call: TRBJ1-5
d_call: .
v_call: TRBV6-2/TRBV6-3
clone_size: few
cdr3_nt: TGTGCCAGCAAACGGGAGAATCAGCCCCAGCATTTT
cdr3_aa: CASKRENQPQHF

j_call: TRBJ1-2
d_call: .
v_call: TRBV29-1
clone_size: .
cdr3_nt: TGCAGCGTTGTCAAAGGAGGGAGAGTCGGCTACACCTTC
cdr3_aa: CSVVKGGRVGYTF

j_call: TRBJ2-3
d_call: .
v_call: TRBV5-5
clone_size: .
cdr3_nt: TGTGCCAGCAGCTTGTTTCGGGGGGCGGTAGATACGCAGTATTTT
cdr3_aa: CASSLFRGAVDTQYF

j_call: TRBJ1-5
d_call: .
v_call: TRBV3-1
clone_size: .
cdr3_nt: TGTGCCAGCAGCGTCGGGCAGGGGAAGCAGCCCCAGCATTTT
cdr3_aa: CASSVGQGKQPQHF

j_call: TRBJ2-2
d_call: .
v_call: TRBV25-1
clone_size: .
cdr3_nt: TGTGCCAGCAGACCCCCCACCGGGGAGCTGTTTTTT
cdr3_aa: CASRPPTGELFF

j_call: TRBJ2-3
d_call: .
v_call: TRBV20-1
clone_size: few
cdr3_nt: TGCAGTGCTCCGACTAGAAGTACAGATACGCAGTATTTT
cdr3_aa: CSAPTRSTDTQYF

j_call: TRBJ2-3
d_call: TRBD2
v_call: TRBV7-3
clone_size: .
cdr3_nt: TGTGCCAGCAGCTCGCCAACGGGACTAGCGGGGGCTCGCACAGATACGCAGTATTTT
cdr3_aa: CASSSPTGLAGARTDTQYF

j_call: TRBJ1-1
d_call: TRBD1
v_call: TRBV20-1
clone_size: .
cdr3_nt: TGCAGTGCCTCGACAGGGTGGAAAGGTCGGACTGAAGCTTTCTTT
cdr3_aa: CSASTGWKGRTEAFF

j_call: TRBJ1-4
d_call: .
v_call: TRBV12-3/TRBV12-4
clone_size: few
cdr3_nt: TGTGCCAGCAGTTCAAGATCTGAAAAACTGTTTTTT
cdr3_aa: CASSSRSEKLFF

j_call: TRBJ1-5
d_call: .
v_call: TRBV7-2
clone_size: few
cdr3_nt: TGTGCCAGCAGCCGGGGGGAGGGGCCAGGGGAGCCCCAGCATTTT
cdr3_aa: CASSRGEGPGEPQHF

j_call: TRBJ2-3
d_call: .
v_call: TRBV29-1
clone_size: few
cdr3_nt: TGCAGCGTTGTACCGGGGTCAAACACAGATACGCAGTATTTT
cdr3_aa: CSVVPGSNTDTQYF

j_call: TRBJ1-6
d_call: .
v_call: TRBV10-3
clone_size: few
cdr3_nt: TGTGCCATCAGGGTGGGAGATAATTCACCCCTCCACTTT
cdr3_aa: CAIRVGDNSPLHF

j_call: TRBJ2-1
d_call: TRBD2
v_call: TRBV4-3
clone_size: .
cdr3_nt: TGCGCCAGCAGCCAAGGGCGGCGGGGCGGGGGCAATGAGCAGTTCTTC
cdr3_aa: CASSQGRRGGGNEQFF

j_call: TRBJ2-4
d_call: .
v_call: TRBV20-1
clone_size: many
cdr3_nt: TGCAGTGCTAGGGGGGACTCTGTAGCCAAAAACATTCAGTACTTC
cdr3_aa: CSARGDSVAKNIQYF

j_call: TRBJ1-5
d_call: .
v_call: TRBV6-6
clone_size: .
cdr3_nt: TGTGCCAGCAGTTACTCGGATCAGCCCCAGCATTTT
cdr3_aa: CASSYSDQPQHF

j_call: TRBJ2-1
d_call: TRBD1
v_call: TRBV7-6
clone_size: .
cdr3_nt: TGTGCCAGCAGCGTGGGACAGGTCTCCTACAATGAGCAGTTCTTC
cdr3_aa: CASSVGQVSYNEQFF

j_call: TRBJ1-4
d_call: .
v_call: TRBV20-1
clone_size: .
cdr3_nt: TGCAGTGCTACCGTTGACAGCCTTGAAAAACTGTTTTTT
cdr3_aa: CSATVDSLEKLFF

j_call: TRBJ2-1
d_call: .
v_call: TRBV7-9
clone_size: few
cdr3_nt: TGTGCCAGCAGCTTAGCAACCATCACGTCCGGCCTGGTCATTTCCAATGAGCAGTTCTTC
cdr3_aa: CASSLATITSGLVISNEQFF

j_call: TRBJ2-5
d_call: .
v_call: TRBV10-3
clone_size: many
cdr3_nt: TGTGCCATCAGTGAAGGAGCCTCCCGGACCCAGTACTTC
cdr3_aa: CAISEGASRTQYF

j_call: TRBJ1-5
d_call: .
v_call: TRBV6-5
clone_size: few
cdr3_nt: TGTGCCAGCAGTTACTCTAGGCAGTATAGCAATCAGCCCCAGCATTTT
cdr3_aa: CASSYSRQYSNQPQHF

j_call: TRBJ1-1
d_call: .
v_call: TRBV6-2/TRBV6-3
clone_size: many
cdr3_nt: TGTGCCAGCAGCCCCAGGGGAGAGAACACTGAAGCTTTCTTT
cdr3_aa: CASSPRGENTEAFF

j_call: TRBJ1-2
d_call: TRBD1
v_call: TRBV24-1
clone_size: .
cdr3_nt: TGTGCCACCAGTGGGACAGGGGGCGGCTACACCTTC
cdr3_aa: CATSGTGGGYTF

j_call: TRBJ2-5
d_call: .
v_call: TRBV20-1
clone_size: few
cdr3_nt: TGCAGTGCGACCCTAGAGACCCAGTACTTC
cdr3_aa: CSATLETQYF

j_call: TRBJ1-2
d_call: TRBD1
v_call: TRBV7-2
clone_size: .
cdr3_nt: TGTGCCAGCAGCCCCCCGGGACAGGGGGCCAGCCACACCTTC
cdr3_aa: CASSPPGQGASHTF

j_call: TRBJ2-3
d_call: .
v_call: TRBV5-1
clone_size: few
cdr3_nt: TGCGCCAGCAGGACCGGGACACCCCCAGATACGCAGTATTTT
cdr3_aa: CASRTGTPPDTQYF